A single sample is the source of the 20 T cell receptor beta chains below, sequenced in a study of blood T cell repertoires in COVID-19 (dated by TCRdb to the early 2020s). The library was made by the immunoSEQ multiplex PCR assay. In its TCRdb copy, this immuneACCESS table keeps in-frame sequences only and misses some clones. Where compared with another copy, unresolved V genes explain less than half of these, and the others have no known cause. The sample contains about 240,000 clones, roughly 90% of them found a single time. The ten largest account for 5.5% to 6.5% of the sample. The sequenced sample was peripheral blood. The source of these receptors is a man in his sixties with acute or convalescent COVID-19.

This clone was counted once. The chain links TRBV6-5 to TRBJ1-2, with 7 bases fitting TRBD1. The ends lost 4 bases at V and 3 bases at J; junction bases unmatched: 2. The germline CDR1 and CDR2 sequences are MNHEY and SVGAGI. The CDR3 length is 13 residues. CDR3 bases: TGTGCCAGCAGTTCAGACAGGGACTATGGCTACACCTTC. This gives the protein CASSSDRDYGYTF.

This chain connects TRBV6-6 to TRBJ2-7; D is possibly TRBD1 (5 bases). Trimming stripped 5 bases from V and 3 bases from J, with 8 bases between. From germline, CDR1 is MNHNY and CDR2 SVGAGI (reference sequence). This CDR3 contains 12 residues. CDR3 loop: CASSLTVYEQYF. CDR3 sequence (DNA): TGTGCCAGCAGTCTGACAGTCTACGAGCAGTACTTC.

This clone has a handful of counts. This rearrangement joins TRBV4-3 to TRBJ2-7, with TRBD2 matching 10 bases. CDR1 is LGHNA, CDR2 YSLEER, per germline. V trimming: 5 bases; J trimming: 3 bases; junction bases outside the gene matches: 7. CDR3 length equals 15 residues. CDR3 nucleotide sequence: TGCGCCAGCAGCAGGAGGCTAGCGGGAGACTACGAGCAGTACTTC. Translated, it gives CASSRRLAGDYEQYF.

J is TRBJ1-3 and V is TRBV9; D remains unclear. V lost 4 bases and J 4 bases, leaving 9 bases between the germline ends. CDR3 length equals 13 residues. Germline V lookup: CDR1 SGDLS, CDR2 YYNGEE. CDR3 bases: TGTGCCAGCAGCCCTCGGGTGGGAAACACCATATATTTT. It is translated as CASSPRVGNTIYF.

The chain employs TRBV18 and TRBJ2-5, with 8 bases that match TRBD2. Germline CDR1 is KGHSH and CDR2 is LQKENI. The length of the CDR3 is 13 residues. J lost 3 bases, V lost 7 bases, and 4 bases had no gene match. The CDR3 nucleotides are TGTGCCAGCTTGACCGGGAGGGAAGAGACCCAGTACTTC. Its translation is CASLTGREETQYF.

A single count supports this clone. The sample has other DNA sequences that encode this CDR3 too. V and J are TRBV5-1 and TRBJ2-1; 14 nucleotides align to TRBD2. Germline V CDR1 and CDR2: SGHRS, YFSETQ. V dropped 3 bases and J dropped 8; count of bases not matched to a gene: 4. The CDR3 runs to 15 residues. The CDR3 region is CASSSGLAGVDEQFF. The DNA for the CDR3 is TGCGCCAGCAGCTCGGGACTAGCGGGAGTAGATGAGCAGTTCTTC.

The chain carries TRBV5-1 and TRBJ2-3, with TRBD2 matching over 7 bases. The germline gives CDR1 SGHRS, CDR2 YFSETQ. Germline trimming cut 4 bases from V and 0 bases from J; bases unmatched to any gene: 8. The CDR3 has 16 residues. The CDR3 nucleotides are TGCGCCAGCAGCAGGCTAGCGGATCCTAGCACAGATACGCAGTATTTT. This gives the protein CASSRLADPSTDTQYF. The entire variable domain, with the rest obtained from reference TRBV5-1 and TRBJ2-3, is as follows: KAGVTQTPRYLIKTRGQQVTLSCSPISGHRSVSWYQQTPGQGLQFLFEYFSETQRNKGNFPGRFSGRQFSNSRSEMNVSTLELGDSALYLCASSRLADPSTDTQYFGPGTRLTVL.

The chain has TRBV29-1 and TRBJ1-1; a weak D match, TRBD1 (5 bases). Germline V CDR1 and CDR2: SQVTM, ANQGSEA. The V and J ends lost 4 bases and 3 bases respectively, with 12 bases between them. The CDR3 runs to 13 residues. CDR3 sequence reads: CSVGSGGDTEAFF. The CDR3, as DNA: TGCAGCGTTGGGAGTGGGGGGGACACTGAAGCTTTCTTT.

The chain employs TRBV28 and TRBJ2-7, with TRBD1 matching 9 bases. The germline V gene encodes CDR1 MDHEN and CDR2 SYDVKM. This CDR3 has 15 amino acids. J was trimmed by 3 bases and V by 6 bases; bases with no gene match: 9. In DNA, the CDR3 is TGTGCCAGCAGCCACAGGGGGCCCCTGGACTACGAGCAGTACTTC. Translating it yields CASSHRGPLDYEQYF.

V gene TRBV18 combines with J gene TRBJ2-7; maybe TRBD1 (6 bases). The V and J ends lost 5 bases and 6 bases respectively, with 11 bases between them. This CDR3 region has 12 residues. Germline V gene lookup returns CDR1 KGHSH and CDR2 LQKENI. CDR3 sequence (DNA): TGTGCCAGCTCATCCGACAGGATCGAGCAGTACTTC. It codes for CASSSDRIEQYF.

The chain recombines TRBV27 with TRBJ2-1, with TRBD2 identical over 11 bases. The V and J ends lost 5 bases and 9 bases, in that order; junction bases with no gene match: 9. This CDR3 region has 15 residues. Germline CDR1 is MNHEY and CDR2 is SMNVEV (reference sequence). This CDR3 reads CASSVLAGEGGEQFF. The CDR3 DNA reads as TGTGCCAGCAGTGTACTAGCGGGAGAGGGTGGTGAGCAGTTCTTC.

The chain combines TRBV19 with TRBJ2-2; 8 bases fit TRBD1. The CDR3 contains 12 residues. CDR1 is LNHDA, CDR2 SQIVND, per germline (reference sequence). With 7 bases clipped from V and 7 bases from J, the junction kept 2 bases outside the gene matches. In DNA, the CDR3 is TGTGCCAGTACACAGGGGGACGGGGAGCTGTTTTTT. Encoded protein: CASTQGDGELFF.

The chain employs TRBV18 and TRBJ2-7, with 9 bases fitting TRBD1. CDR3 length: 15 amino acids. Unmatched junction bases numbered 5, after V lost 2 bases and J lost 3 bases. Germline values: CDR1 KGHSH, CDR2 LQKENI. CDR3 loop: CASSPGTGIYYEQYF. The CDR3 DNA reads as TGTGCCAGCTCACCAGGGACAGGGATTTACTACGAGCAGTACTTC.

V is TRBV27 and J is TRBJ2-7; no definite D call. The CDR3 loop spans 16 amino acids. In germline, CDR1 is MNHEY, CDR2 SMNVEV (reference sequence). V was cut by 3 bases and J by 0 bases, with 15 bases left in between. This CDR3 reads CASSFTLSRLSYEQYF. The CDR3 bases are TGTGCCAGCAGTTTTACCCTTAGCCGCCTCTCCTACGAGCAGTACTTC.

The chain is built from TRBV9 and TRBJ1-1; D not resolved. The CDR3 has 12 residues. Germline CDR1 and CDR2: SGDLS and YYNGEE. V was pared by 4 bases and J by 6 bases, with 10 bases between. The CDR3 sequence is CASSPGVPEAFF. DNA of the CDR3: TGTGCCAGCAGCCCCGGTGTACCTGAAGCTTTCTTT.

The chain joins TRBV1 to TRBJ2-7; the table's D call, TRBD2, has no DNA check behind it. TRBV1 is labeled a pseudogene. The CDR3 is made up of 16 amino acids. CDR3 DNA sequence: TGCACCAGCAGCCAATCTAAACGGACTCATAACTACGAGCAGTACTTC. Its protein is CTSSQSKRTHNYEQYF.

This clone turned up a few times. The chain carries TRBV28 and TRBJ2-7; 14 nucleotides match TRBD2. The CDR3 is 17 residues long. Germline CDR1 MDHEN, CDR2 SYDVKM. With 6 bases clipped from V and 6 bases from J, the junction kept 13 bases outside the gene matches. CDR3 nucleotides: TGTGCCAGCAGCAGAGCCGGACTAGCGGGAGGCGGACGCGAGCAGTACTTC. Translated, it gives CASSRAGLAGGGREQYF.

The V call is TRBV5-1, the J call TRBJ2-4, with a tentative D call TRBD1 (5 bases). Germline V gene data show CDR1 as SGHRS and CDR2 as YFSETQ. V was cut by 4 bases and J by 1 base, with 12 bases left in between. CDR3 length: 15 residues. The CDR3 DNA follows: TGCGCCAGCAGCGGCACAGGACCTGCCAAAAACATTCAGTACTTC. It yields the protein CASSGTGPAKNIQYF.

The genes are TRBV6-5 and TRBJ2-3, with 8 nucleotides matching TRBD2. The germline gives CDR1 MNHEY, CDR2 SVGAGI. Trimming removed 7 bases from V and 4 bases from J; junction bases left unmatched: 10. The CDR3 loop spans 15 amino acids. The CDR3 DNA is TGTGCCAGCACCTTTAGCGGGGTTGGTGCAGATACGCAGTATTTT. It translates to CASTFSGVGADTQYF.

This clone was detected a few times. The chain uses TRBV15 and TRBJ1-1; the match to TRBD1 covers 8 bases. V lost 2 bases to trimming and J lost 4 bases; unmatched junction nucleotides: 9. CDR3 length: 16 residues. Germline CDR1 LNHNV, CDR2 YYDKDF (reference sequence). This CDR3 is CATSRHSTGGGTEAFF. The CDR3 DNA reads as TGTGCCACCAGCAGACACTCCACAGGGGGTGGCACTGAAGCTTTCTTT. The full variable domain, in which reference TRBV15 and TRBJ1-1 provide the parts outside the CDR3, is DAMVIQNPRYQVTQFGKPVTLSCSQTLNHNVMYWYQQKSSQAPKLLFHYYDKDFNNEADTPDNFQSRRPNTSFCFLDIRSPGLGDTAMYLCATSRHSTGGGTEAFFGQGTRLTVV.